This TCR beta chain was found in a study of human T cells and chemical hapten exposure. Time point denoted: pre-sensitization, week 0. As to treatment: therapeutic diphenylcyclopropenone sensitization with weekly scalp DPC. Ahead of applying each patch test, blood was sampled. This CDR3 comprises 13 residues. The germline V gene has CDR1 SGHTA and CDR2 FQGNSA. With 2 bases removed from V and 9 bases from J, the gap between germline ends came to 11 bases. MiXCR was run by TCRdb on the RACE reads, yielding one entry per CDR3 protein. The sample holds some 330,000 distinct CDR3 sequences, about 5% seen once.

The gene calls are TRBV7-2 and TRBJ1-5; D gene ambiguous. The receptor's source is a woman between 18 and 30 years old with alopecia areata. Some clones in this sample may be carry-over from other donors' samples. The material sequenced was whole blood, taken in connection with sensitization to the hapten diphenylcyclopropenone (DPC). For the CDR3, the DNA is TGTGCCAGCAGCTTAAGGGTCCTAGGGCCCCAGCATTTT. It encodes CASSLRVLGPQHF.